The source of this TCR beta chain is a study of CD8 T cells in ankylosing spondylitis. Preparation of TCR beta libraries was done by quantitative 5'-RACE with molecular barcodes. TCRdb recomputed calls from the 5' RACE reads with MiXCR, one row per CDR3 protein. The sample has 500,000 to 550,000 distinct CDR3 sequences, approximately 12% seen once. Study-level findings and limits: Clones linked to disease were reported to show significant enrichment in matched ankylosing spondylitis synovial fluid. Previously reported in reactive arthritis synovial fluid and blood were some of the motif variants. Peripheral blood held disease-linked clones only at relatively low frequency, and these were CD8+. The study identified a TCR beta motif of seven or eight highly homologous variants that appeared characteristic of ankylosing spondylitis blood.

The CDR3 is 14 residues long. Germline loops: CDR1 SGHVS, CDR2 FQNEAQ. The trim removed 5 bases at V and 3 bases at J, leaving 7 bases unmatched. This clonotype was seen more than once but under ten times. Its matching antigen is unknown. The chain carries TRBV7-8 and TRBJ2-7, with 7 bases that match TRBD1. Sequencing was carried out using blood, either unsorted or a sorted T cell fraction (not recorded which). The source of this sequence is a male donor with ankylosing spondylitis. The CDR3: CASSTRDRVYEQYF. CDR3 DNA sequence: TGTGCCAGCAGCACCAGGGACAGAGTCTACGAGCAGTACTTC.